The entry below describes one T cell receptor (beta chain). Seattle patients were enrolled while actively infected and followed longitudinally. V shed 3 bases and J shed 3 bases, with 9 bases lying between them. CDR3 size: 14 residues. The germline gives CDR1 LNHDA, CDR2 SQIVND (reference sequence). The authors' processing: By means of reference gene primer amplification, nucleated cell counts were estimated. TCRdb's table, derived via immunoSEQ multiplex PCR, lists solely in-frame clones and lacks some. The V and J calls and clone size were taken over from that table, and D and trimming were inferred from the DNA. The sample comprises 100,000 to 150,000 clones, around nine tenths of which are singletons, and 3.5% to 5% rests with the top ten. The sample comes from a study of blood T cell repertoires in COVID-19. Background on the study: Acute and convalescent COVID-19 specimens originated in the United States, Italy and Spain. T cells, B-cell-depleted T cells, or PBMCs provided the cDNA or gDNA that served as material.

The receptor was isolated from a man in his sixties with COVID-19, enrolled during active disease. Material: peripheral blood. The genes are TRBV19 and TRBJ2-4, with D maybe TRBD1 (6 bases). The CDR3 here is CASSIGRGKNIQYF. The CDR3 DNA follows: TGTGCCAGTAGTATCGGCAGGGGCAAAAACATTCAGTACTTC.